A single sample gave rise to the 30 T cell receptor beta chains below, sequenced in a study of blood T cell repertoires in COVID-19 (dated by TCRdb to 2018 to 2020). The library was generated by the immunoSEQ multiplex PCR assay. Not all clones reach the TCRdb copy of this immuneACCESS table, which keeps in-frame sequences only. Checked studies attribute under half of the gap to unresolved V genes and leave the rest unexplained. The sample table records a few hundred thousand clones; about 92% of these occur just once. Jointly, the top ten make up about 18% of the sample. Sample: PBMCs or T cells enriched from blood (not recorded which). The receptors originated from a woman aged 25 to 39 who had recovered from COVID-19.

This chain connects TRBV7-8 to TRBJ2-1, with TRBD2 matching over 9 bases. Germline V gene lookup returns CDR1 SGHVS and CDR2 FQNEAQ. The V segment lost 6 bases and the J segment 8 bases; nucleotides outside the gene matches: 2. The CDR3 has 12 amino acids. The CDR3 spells CASRGLAYEQFF. The CDR3 nucleotides read TGTGCCAGCAGGGGACTAGCTTATGAGCAGTTCTTC.

V gene TRBV18 combines with J gene TRBJ2-1; TRBD2 matches 7 bases. The V and J ends lost 6 bases and 6 bases, in that order; junction bases with no gene match: 5. The CDR3 is 13 residues long. Germline loops: CDR1 KGHSH, CDR2 LQKENI. CDR3 bases: TGTGCCAGCTCTCGGGGGGACTCCAATGAGCAGTTCTTC. Its translation: CASSRGDSNEQFF.

This chain's CDR3 is CASARPRLAGGLSQETQYF. CDR3 nucleotides: TGTGCCAGCGCGCGACCCCGACTAGCGGGGGGCCTATCTCAAGAGACCCAGTACTTC. The V call is TRBV3-1 (or the pseudogene TRBV3-2), the J call TRBJ2-5, with 13 bases that match TRBD2. The CDR3 extends over 19 amino acids. V trimming: 8 bases; J trimming: 2 bases; junction bases outside the gene matches: 17. Per germline, CDR1 LGHDT and CDR2 YNNKEL (reference sequence).

The chain employs TRBV9 and TRBJ2-5; D may be TRBD1 (7 bases). The CDR3 is made up of 14 amino acids. Trimming pared 2 bases from V and 5 bases from J, leaving 13 bases between. The germline V gene has CDR1 SGDLS and CDR2 YYNGEE. As DNA, the CDR3 is TGTGCCAGCAGCGTGGAGGGGGCGCGGGAGACCCAGTACTTC. Encoded protein: CASSVEGARETQYF.

V usage is TRBV6-2 or TRBV6-3 and J usage is TRBJ2-7; 12 bases fit TRBD2. V lost 5 bases, J lost 2 bases, and 4 bases stayed unmatched. This CDR3 is built from 15 residues. In germline, CDR1 is MNHEY, CDR2 SVGEGT. For the CDR3, the DNA is TGTGCCAGCAGTGGAACTAGCGGGAGGCCCTACGAGCAGTACTTC. It translates to CASSGTSGRPYEQYF.

The chain carries TRBV7-8 and TRBJ2-6, with TRBD1 as a possible D gene (6 bases). Per the germline V gene, CDR1 is SGHVS and CDR2 is FQNEAQ. The CDR3 totals 19 residues. V shed 1 base and J shed 0 bases, with 16 bases lying between them. CDR3: CASSLVWGRIGSGANVLTF. The DNA of the CDR3 is TGTGCCAGCAGCTTAGTGTGGGGGCGTATTGGCTCTGGGGCCAACGTCCTGACTTTC.

The chain couples TRBV18 to TRBJ2-7, with TRBD1 matching over 7 bases. With V trimmed by 5 bases and J by 4 bases, 8 bases remained unmatched. This CDR3 has 14 residues. Germline CDR1 reads KGHSH; CDR2 reads LQKENI. CDR3 DNA: TGTGCCAGCTCAAAGGGACAGCAGAAGTACGAGCAGTACTTC. Translating gives CASSKGQQKYEQYF.

The rearrangement uses TRBV6-2 or TRBV6-3 and TRBJ1-1, with D possibly being TRBD1 (6 bases). Trimming stripped 4 bases from V and 7 bases from J, with 22 bases between. The germline CDR1 and CDR2 sequences are MNHEY and SVGEGT. The CDR3 is 16 residues long. CDR3: CASSFLRGEVSGEAFF. In DNA form, the CDR3 reads TGTGCCAGCAGTTTCCTCAGGGGCGAGGTTTCCGGTGAAGCTTTCTTT.

V usage is TRBV18 and J usage is TRBJ2-6; D is unresolved. With 5 bases removed from V and 3 bases from J, the gap between germline ends came to 5 bases. The CDR3 has 13 residues. Germline V CDR1 and CDR2: KGHSH, LQKENI. CDR3 protein: CASSVIGANVLTF. The CDR3 DNA reads as TGTGCCAGCTCAGTTATTGGGGCCAACGTCCTGACTTTC. Full variable domain (outside the CDR3, taken from reference TRBV18 and TRBJ2-6): NAGVMQNPRHLVRRRGQEARLRCSPMKGHSHVYWYRQLPEEGLKFMVYLQKENIIDESGMPKERFSAEFPKEGPSILRIQQVVRGDSAAYFCASSVIGANVLTFGAGSRLTVL.

The chain combines TRBV12-3 or TRBV12-4 with TRBJ1-3; perhaps TRBD1 as D (6 bases). The CDR3 spans 11 residues. The germline V and J ends were trimmed by 6 bases and 10 bases, with 10 bases remaining between them. CDR3 residues: CASRTGGTIYF. Here the CDR3 DNA reads TGTGCCAGCAGGACAGGTGGGACCATATATTTT.

V gene TRBV28 combines with J gene TRBJ2-1, with TRBD2 matching 14 bases. The length of the CDR3 is 18 residues. Germline V gives CDR1 MDHEN, CDR2 SYDVKM. After removal of 7 bases from V and 7 bases from J, the junction contained 15 bases not matched to a gene. The DNA of the CDR3 is TGTGCCAGCATTCCGGGACTAGCGGGGGTTTTGTTTAGAAATGAGCAGTTCTTC. It specifies CASIPGLAGVLFRNEQFF.

The rearrangement joins TRBV6-5 to TRBJ2-2; the match to TRBD1 covers 7 bases. The germline CDR1 and CDR2 sequences are MNHEY and SVGAGI. The CDR3 consists of 15 residues. With V trimmed by 6 bases and J by 4 bases, 8 bases remained unmatched. The CDR3 region is CASRTTGVATGELFF. CDR3 DNA: TGTGCCAGCAGGACTACAGGGGTAGCCACCGGGGAGCTGTTTTTT.

This sequence joins TRBV5-6 and TRBJ1-2; 8 nucleotides match TRBD1. Per germline, CDR1 SGHDT and CDR2 YYEEEE. V shed 6 bases and J 4 bases; nucleotides not matched to a gene: 11. The CDR3 loop spans 15 amino acids. The CDR3 loop is CASTLLRTGLYGYTF. CDR3 nucleotides: TGTGCCAGCACCTTACTAAGGACAGGGCTCTATGGCTACACCTTC.

The rearrangement uses TRBV9 and TRBJ2-2, with 15 bases matching TRBD2. The V and J ends lost 4 bases and 6 bases, in that order; junction bases with no gene match: 7. Per germline, CDR1 SGDLS and CDR2 YYNGEE. CDR3 length equals 17 residues. As DNA, the CDR3 is TGTGCCAGCAGCTCCCGGACTAGCGGGAGGGTTGCCGGGGAGCTGTTTTTT. Amino acids: CASSSRTSGRVAGELFF.

This chain links TRBV4-3 with TRBJ2-3; a weak D match, TRBD2 (6 bases). The CDR3 is 15 residues long. Germline V gene sequence: CDR1 LGHNA, CDR2 YSLEER. V dropped 0 bases and J dropped 4 bases, with 11 bases sitting between them. CDR3 amino acids: CASSQDPGVPDTQYF. DNA for the CDR3: TGCGCCAGCAGCCAAGATCCGGGAGTGCCAGATACGCAGTATTTT.

This chain connects TRBV9 to TRBJ1-3; D possibly corresponds to TRBD1 (5 bases). Germline V lookup: CDR1 SGDLS, CDR2 YYNGEE. This CDR3 has 14 residues. The V gene lost 3 bases and the J gene lost 0 bases, with 7 bases spanning the gap. The CDR3 DNA is TGTGCCAGCAGCGAGGGGAACTCTGGAAACACCATATATTTT. Residues: CASSEGNSGNTIYF. The full variable domain, in which reference TRBV9 and TRBJ1-3 provide the parts outside the CDR3, is DSGVTQTPKHLITATGQRVTLRCSPRSGDLSVYWYQQSLDQGLQFLIQYYNGEERAKGNILERFSAQQFPDLHSELNLSSLELGDSALYFCASSEGNSGNTIYFGEGSWLTVV.

The chain has TRBV18 and TRBJ2-1, with D maybe TRBD2 (5 bases). This CDR3 contains 15 residues. Germline-derived CDR1 and CDR2 are KGHSH and LQKENI. V lost 2 bases and J 1 base, leaving 9 bases between the germline ends. The CDR3 here is CASSPGAESYNEQFF. The DNA for the CDR3 is TGTGCCAGCTCACCAGGAGCGGAATCCTACAATGAGCAGTTCTTC. Together with reference TRBV18 and TRBJ2-1, the CDR3 gives the full variable domain: NAGVMQNPRHLVRRRGQEARLRCSPMKGHSHVYWYRQLPEEGLKFMVYLQKENIIDESGMPKERFSAEFPKEGPSILRIQQVVRGDSAAYFCASSPGAESYNEQFFGPGTRLTVL.

V is TRBV7-8 and J is TRBJ1-6; D remains ambiguous. Trimming took 0 bases from V and 0 from J, leaving 6 bases between them. There are 16 residues in the CDR3. Germline values: CDR1 SGHVS, CDR2 FQNEAQ. Here the CDR3 reads CASSLAVSSYNSPLHF. For the CDR3, the DNA is TGTGCCAGCAGCTTAGCCGTGAGCTCCTATAATTCACCCCTCCACTTT.

A few counts support this clone. V gene TRBV19 combines with J gene TRBJ2-3; D perhaps matches TRBD1 (6 bases). V lost 1 base to trimming and J lost 6 bases, with 14 bases between them. Per the germline V gene, CDR1 is LNHDA and CDR2 is SQIVND (reference sequence). This CDR3 has 15 amino acids. CDR3 nucleotide sequence: TGTGCCAGTAGTATAGGCCTGGGGACACGCGATACGCAGTATTTT. Translation gives CASSIGLGTRDTQYF.

The rearrangement links TRBV5-6 to TRBJ2-3, with TRBD2 matching 8 bases. The CDR3 loop spans 15 amino acids. Trimming took 2 bases from V and 2 from J; bases not matched to a gene: 4. Germline loops: CDR1 SGHDT, CDR2 YYEEEE. The DNA of the CDR3 is TGTGCCAGCAGCTTCAAAGCGGGAGACACAGATACGCAGTATTTT. Residues: CASSFKAGDTDTQYF.

The V and J genes are TRBV19 and TRBJ2-1; 7 bases map to TRBD1. Germline-derived CDR1 and CDR2 are LNHDA and SQIVND (reference sequence). The CDR3 covers 16 residues. Trimming cost V 4 bases and J 0 bases; bases outside gene matches: 6. CDR3 in DNA: TGTGCCAGTAGTACTACAGGGGAGAGCTCCTACAATGAGCAGTTCTTC. Protein: CASSTTGESSYNEQFF.

This chain links TRBV2 with TRBJ1-1; 7 positions agree with TRBD1. Losses at the gene ends were 6 bases for V and 4 bases for J; bases not matched to a gene: 5. The CDR3 has 13 residues. CDR1 and CDR2 from the germline V gene are SNHLY and FYNNEI. The CDR3 DNA reads TGTGCCAGCAGGGTGACAGGGTCCACTGAAGCTTTCTTT. Translating gives CASRVTGSTEAFF.

The chain combines TRBV6-1 with TRBJ1-6, with TRBD1 matching over 9 bases. Germline V gene sequence: CDR1 MNHNS, CDR2 SASEGT. Unmatched junction bases numbered 11, after V lost 4 bases and J lost 10 bases. The CDR3 has 16 residues. This chain's CDR3 is CASSGTGGDLRSPLHF. The DNA of the CDR3 is TGTGCCAGCAGTGGAACAGGGGGCGATCTACGGTCACCCCTCCACTTT.

This clone appeared a single time. Other nucleotide sequences from this sample produce the same CDR3. The chain carries TRBV12-3 or TRBV12-4 and TRBJ1-1; D remains ambiguous. The CDR3 extends over 12 amino acids. Deletions cut 3 bases from V and 8 bases from J, with 10 bases between. The CDR3 is CASSFGGLEAFF. CDR3 DNA: TGTGCCAGCAGTTTTGGAGGGCTCGAAGCTTTCTTT.

The chain uses TRBV11-2 and TRBJ2-7; D possibly corresponds to TRBD2 (6 bases). V lost 5 bases to trimming and J lost 5 bases, with 16 bases between them. The CDR3 contains 14 residues. Germline CDR1 and CDR2: SGHAT and FQNNGV. The CDR3 protein is CASSPVWGENEQYF. DNA of the CDR3: TGTGCCAGCAGCCCGGTGTGGGGGGAAAACGAGCAGTACTTC.

The rearrangement uses TRBV19 and TRBJ1-1, with D possibly being TRBD1 (5 bases). Germline V gene sequence: CDR1 LNHDA, CDR2 SQIVND (reference sequence). This CDR3 is 15 amino acids long. Trimming shortened V by 5 bases and J by 2 bases, and 15 bases separated the two germline ends. The CDR3 nucleotides read TGTGCCAGTAGTGCGCCGGGACTCATAAACACTGAAGCTTTCTTT. Encoded protein: CASSAPGLINTEAFF.

The CDR3 loop is CASSQAIGRGYEQYF. CDR3 sequence (DNA): TGTGCCAGCAGCCAAGCAATAGGGCGGGGCTACGAGCAGTACTTC. The rearrangement joins TRBV4-2 to TRBJ2-7, with D possibly being TRBD2 (6 bases). V lost 1 base, J lost 3 bases, and 13 bases lay in between. The CDR3 runs 15 residues. CDR1 LGHNA and CDR2 YNFKEQ come from the germline V gene.

In nucleotides, the CDR3 is TGCGCCAGCAGCTTTGTAGCGGGGGGGCTCTACGAGCAGTACTTC. Amino acid sequence: CASSFVAGGLYEQYF. The chain employs TRBV5-1 and TRBJ2-7; TRBD2 matches 11 bases. The CDR3 is 15 residues long. Germline V gene data show CDR1 as SGHRS and CDR2 as YFSETQ. Losses at the gene ends were 2 bases for V and 3 bases for J; bases not matched to a gene: 4. The full variable domain, completed using reference TRBV5-1 and TRBJ2-7, is KAGVTQTPRYLIKTRGQQVTLSCSPISGHRSVSWYQQTPGQGLQFLFEYFSETQRNKGNFPGRFSGRQFSNSRSEMNVSTLELGDSALYLCASSFVAGGLYEQYFGPGTRLTVT.

The rearrangement uses TRBV28 and TRBJ1-3, with D possibly being TRBD1 (6 bases). The CDR3 runs to 17 residues. Trimming shortened V by 5 bases and J by 0 bases, and 17 bases separated the two germline ends. Germline V gene lookup returns CDR1 MDHEN and CDR2 SYDVKM. DNA of the CDR3: TGTGCCAGCAGTACGATACAGGGTAAATTCTCTGGAAACACCATATATTTT. Its translation: CASSTIQGKFSGNTIYF.

This clone appeared a single time. V and J are TRBV15 and TRBJ2-5, with 11 bases matching TRBD2. CDR3 length equals 15 residues. V dropped 3 bases and J dropped 5; count of bases not matched to a gene: 5. CDR1 LNHNV and CDR2 YYDKDF come from the germline V gene (reference sequence). The CDR3 sequence is CATSSRSSGRETQYF. CDR3 bases: TGTGCCACCAGCAGTCGTTCTAGCGGGAGGGAGACCCAGTACTTC.